Listed here are 23 T cell receptor beta chains from one sample, sequenced in a study of T cell clonality in common variable immunodeficiency. Measured with immunoSEQ multiplex PCR; TCRdb has only the in-frame clones, and not every one. The sample presents approximately 75,000 clones, none singletons. The sequenced sample consisted of peripheral blood mononuclear cells. The receptors shown here come from a person aged 18 to 70 in good health.

This clone was detected ten times or more. The read terminates 3 residues before the CDR3 end, so the remaining end is supplied by the germline J gene. V gene TRBV7-3 combines with J gene TRBJ2-3, with 8 bases lining up with TRBD2. The CDR3 is 21 amino acids. In germline, CDR1 is SGHTA, CDR2 FQGTGA. Unmatched junction bases numbered 18, after V lost 1 base and J lost 0 bases. This CDR3 reads CASSLRFITTSGGTSTDTQYF. CDR3 DNA (partial): TGTGCCAGCAGCTTAAGGTTTATCACCACCTCGGGGGGGACCAGCACAGATACG.

This clone has at least ten counts. Read coverage stops 3 residues before the CDR3 terminus; the germline J gene supplies the remainder. V usage is TRBV12-3 or TRBV12-4 and J usage is TRBJ2-7; maybe TRBD2 (6 bases). Trimming left V 1 base short and J 6 bases short, with 16 bases between. The CDR3 sequence is 15 residues long. CDR3 DNA (partial): TGTGCCAGCAGTTTAGTTGCGGGGCCCCCGGGCGAG. This encodes CASSLVAGPPGE. The CDR3 reads in full as CASSLVAGPPGEQYF.

The sample holds many counts of this clone. The read ends 3 residues before the CDR3 terminus; that terminus is restored from the germline J gene. The chain joins TRBV7-3 to TRBJ2-1, with D perhaps matching TRBD1 (5 bases). CDR1 and CDR2 (germline): SGHTA, FQGTGA. Trimming removed 4 bases from V and 4 bases from J, with 14 bases in between. The CDR3 has 15 amino acids. The CDR3: CASSSGRQGYNEQFF. CDR3 bases read: TGTGCCAGCAGCTCCGGACGCCAGGGATACAATGAG.

This clone was counted at least ten times. Read coverage stops 3 residues before the CDR3 terminus; the germline J gene supplies the remainder. V and J are TRBV6-2 or TRBV6-3 and TRBJ2-1; D perhaps matches TRBD2 (5 bases). V was clipped by 8 bases and J by 8 bases, with 19 bases between them. CDR3 length: 14 amino acids. The germline gives CDR1 MNHEY, CDR2 SVGEGT. Incomplete CDR3 DNA: TGTGCCAGCCGTATGCGGAGCGGCCGCGATGAG. Protein product: CASRMRSGRDE. The whole CDR3 protein reads CASRMRSGRDEQFF.

This clone came up many times. The read stops 3 residues short of the end of the CDR3; the missing end is completed from the germline J gene. This chain uses TRBV28 with TRBJ1-1; tentative D call: TRBD1 (5 bases). This CDR3 spans 14 amino acids. Germline CDR1 MDHEN, CDR2 SYDVKM. Trimming removed 2 bases from V and 1 base from J, with 8 bases in between. CDR3 in amino acids: CASSLSRGNTEAFF. The sequenced CDR3 bases are TGTGCCAGCAGTTTAAGTAGGGGGAACACTGAA.

The table lists this clone with many counts. The read stops 3 residues short of the end of the CDR3; the missing end is completed from the germline J gene. The gene calls are TRBV5-1 and TRBJ2-5; 7 bases agree with TRBD2. V lost 7 bases and J lost 5; bases outside the gene matches: 17. CDR3 length: 16 amino acids. Germline CDR1 reads SGHRS; CDR2 reads YFSETQ. The CDR3 spells CASGLELTEVGETQYF. The covered CDR3 bases are TGCGCCAGCGGACTAGAATTGACAGAAGTAGGGGAGACC.

This clone was seen many times. The read is 3 residues too short to cover the CDR3 end, so that end is filled in from the germline J gene. This chain links TRBV20-1 with TRBJ1-4, with 8 nucleotides matching TRBD1. Unmatched junction bases numbered 13, after V lost 3 bases and J lost 4 bases. Germline assignment: CDR1 DFQATT and CDR2 SNEGSKA (reference sequence). The CDR3 length is 17 residues. CDR3 DNA (partial): TGCAGTGCTAGCCACGGACAGGGACTGCCACTTAATGAAAAA. Encoded protein: CSASHGQGLPLNEK. The entire CDR3 protein is CSASHGQGLPLNEKLFF.

This clone was detected ten times or more. Read coverage stops 3 residues before the CDR3 terminus; the germline J gene supplies the remainder. The V gene is TRBV12-3 or TRBV12-4, the J gene TRBJ2-5; 9 bases fit TRBD1. The CDR3 has 15 amino acids. V shed 8 bases, J shed 5 bases, and the junction held 12 bases outside the gene matches. CDR3 DNA, as far as it was read: TGTGCCAGCGCCCCCCGGGACAGGGTAGTGGAGACC. Translated, it gives CASAPRDRVVET. The entire CDR3 sequence reads CASAPRDRVVETQYF.

This clone has ten or more counts. The read falls 3 residues short of the CDR3 end, and the missing part is taken from the germline J gene. This chain joins TRBV19 and TRBJ2-3; D is possibly TRBD2 (5 bases). Germline V lookup: CDR1 LNHDA, CDR2 SQIVND (reference sequence). This CDR3 spans 13 amino acids. The ends were cut back, 2 bases at V and 6 bases at J, with 9 bases in the middle. The covered CDR3 bases are TGTGCCAGTAGTATAAGAGGGCGCGATACG. It codes for CASSIRGRDT. The entire CDR3 is CASSIRGRDTQYF. Complete variable domain (other parts from reference TRBV19 and TRBJ2-3): DGGITQSPKYLFRKEGQNVTLSCEQNLNHDAMYWYRQDPGQGLRLIYYSQIVNDFQKGDIAEGYSVSREKKESFPLTVTSAQKNPTAFYLCASSIRGRDTQYFGPGTRLTVL.

This clone was picked up many times. The CDR3 end falls 3 residues outside the read, so it is completed with the germline J gene. This chain uses TRBV7-6 with TRBJ1-4, with a tentative D call TRBD1 (6 bases). Germline-derived CDR1 and CDR2 are SGHVS and FNYEAQ. V lost 0 bases, J lost 8 bases, and 22 bases lay in between. This CDR3 has 18 amino acids. The sequenced CDR3 bases are TGTGCCAGCAGCTTAGCTTTGTGGGGGCCCGGAGAAGAGGAAAAA. This translates into CASSLALWGPGEEEK. The entire CDR3 reads CASSLALWGPGEEEKLFF.

This clone has at least ten counts. The read terminates 3 residues ahead of where the CDR3 ends, so the germline J gene completes it. The J gene is TRBJ2-7, the V gene TRBV5-5; perhaps TRBD2 as D (6 bases). The germline CDR1 and CDR2 sequences are SGHKS and YYEKEE (reference sequence). CDR3 size: 15 residues. Between the trimmed V and J ends, which lost 4 bases and 2 bases, there was a span of 16 bases. The sequenced part of the CDR3 DNA is TGTGCCAGCAGCCATAGCGGAGACGGCGCCTACGAG. It encodes CASSHSGDGAYE. The entire CDR3 reads CASSHSGDGAYEQYF.

At least ten counts were recorded for this clone. The read is 3 residues too short to cover the CDR3 end, so that end is filled in from the germline J gene. The chain combines TRBV12-3 or TRBV12-4 with TRBJ1-1, with D tentatively TRBD1 (5 bases). V lost 5 bases, J lost 4 bases, and 8 bases lay in between. The CDR3 consists of 12 residues. The CDR3 DNA, read in part, is TGTGCCAGCAGTCCTCAGGGCACTGAA. It encodes CASSPQGTE. In full, the CDR3 reads CASSPQGTEAFF.

At least ten counts were recorded for this clone. One end of the junction fails to match germline, which may point to a read error. From the germline J gene comes the end of the CDR3, since the read stops 3 residues before it. This rearrangement joins TRBV4-2 to TRBJ2-3, with D perhaps TRBD2 (5 bases). The CDR3 has 16 residues. Looked up from germline, CDR1 is LGHNA and CDR2 is YNFKEQ. The CDR3 spells CASSQDTQRSTDTQYF. The sequenced part of the CDR3 DNA is TGCGCCAGCAGCCAAGACACCCAGCGGAGCACAGATACG.

This clone has at least ten counts. The read ends 3 residues shy of where the CDR3 ends; the end is completed using the germline J gene. This chain uses TRBV18 with TRBJ2-7; D is unclear. The CDR3 contains 13 residues. Germline CDR1 reads KGHSH; CDR2 reads LQKENI. Trimming took 3 bases from V and 0 from J, leaving 6 bases between them. CDR3 bases read: TGTGCCAGCTCACCTGAACTCTCCTACGAG. This sequence encodes CASSPELSYE. The CDR3 as a whole reads CASSPELSYEQYF. The complete variable domain, with remaining parts taken from reference TRBV18 and TRBJ2-7, reads NAGVMQNPRHLVRRRGQEARLRCSPMKGHSHVYWYRQLPEEGLKFMVYLQKENIIDESGMPKERFSAEFPKEGPSILRIQQVVRGDSAAYFCASSPELSYEQYFGPGTRLTVT.

This clone was seen ten or more times. Read coverage stops 3 residues before the CDR3 terminus; the germline J gene supplies the remainder. The chain employs TRBV19 and TRBJ2-2; D remains unclear. The CDR3 runs to 17 residues. With 5 bases removed from V and 0 bases from J, the gap between germline ends came to 16 bases. Germline V gives CDR1 LNHDA, CDR2 SQIVND (reference sequence). This CDR3 reads CASSELPRQTNTGELFF. Partial CDR3 DNA: TGTGCCAGTAGTGAGCTACCCAGGCAGACGAACACCGGGGAG.

This clone was observed at least ten times. The read falls 3 residues short of the CDR3 end, and the missing part is taken from the germline J gene. This chain uses TRBV19 with TRBJ2-1; 8 bases agree with TRBD2. CDR3 size: 14 residues. Per germline, CDR1 LNHDA and CDR2 SQIVND (reference sequence). Germline trimming cut 5 bases from V and 4 bases from J; bases unmatched to any gene: 4. CDR3 DNA (partial): TGTGCCAGTAGTCCCGGGGGGGAGTACAATGAG. Amino acids: CASSPGGEYNE. The entire CDR3 is CASSPGGEYNEQFF.

This clone was recorded at least ten times. The read falls 3 residues short of the CDR3 end, and the missing part is taken from the germline J gene. V gene TRBV7-3 combines with J gene TRBJ2-7, with TRBD2 matching over 10 bases. The CDR3 totals 15 residues. Germline V gene data show CDR1 as SGHTA and CDR2 as FQGTGA. The junction had 4 bases not matched to a gene; V was cut back by 2 bases and J by 3 bases. CDR3 protein: CASSLGGTSVYEQYF. Incomplete CDR3 DNA: TGTGCCAGCAGCTTAGGAGGGACTAGCGTCTACGAG.

This clone was counted many times. Sequencing ends 3 residues short of the CDR3 end; the germline J gene provides the rest. The rearrangement uses TRBV6-2 or TRBV6-3 and TRBJ1-1, with D perhaps matching TRBD1 (5 bases). There are 13 residues in the CDR3. Germline CDR1 and CDR2: MNHEY and SVGEGT. The CDR3 bases that were read are TGTGCCAGCAGTTACGGGGGGAGGAGAGAA. This encodes CASSYGGRRE. The entire CDR3 sequence reads CASSYGGRREAFF.

This clone was detected many times. The missing CDR3 end, 3 residues past where the read stops, is filled in from the germline J gene. The rearrangement uses TRBV2 and TRBJ2-7; D is perhaps TRBD1 (6 bases). Trimming stripped 8 bases from V and 2 bases from J, with 16 bases between. Germline V gene sequence: CDR1 SNHLY, CDR2 FYNNEI. The length of the CDR3 is 14 residues. The sequenced CDR3 bases are TGTGCCAGCTCTGCCGGGACATTTACCTACGAG. Encoded protein: CASSAGTFTYE. The full CDR3 protein reads CASSAGTFTYEQYF. Combining the CDR3 with reference TRBV2 and TRBJ2-7 gives the whole variable domain EPEVTQTPSHQVTQMGQEVILRCVPISNHLYFYWYRQILGQKVEFLVSFYNNEISEKSEIFDDQFSVERPDGSNFTLKIRSTKLEDSAMYFCASSAGTFTYEQYFGPGTRLTVT.

This clone has at least ten counts. The CDR3 is cut off 3 residues early in the read; its end comes from the germline J gene. This chain joins TRBV19 and TRBJ1-1; D not certain. Trimming pared 9 bases from V and 5 bases from J, leaving 16 bases between. Germline V lookup: CDR1 LNHDA, CDR2 SQIVND (reference sequence). The CDR3 is 13 amino acids. The CDR3 loop is CASTRRGKTEAFF. The sequenced CDR3 bases are TGTGCCAGCACACGACGGGGTAAAACTGAA. Combining the CDR3 with reference TRBV19 and TRBJ1-1 gives the whole variable domain DGGITQSPKYLFRKEGQNVTLSCEQNLNHDAMYWYRQDPGQGLRLIYYSQIVNDFQKGDIAEGYSVSREKKESFPLTVTSAQKNPTAFYLCASTRRGKTEAFFGQGTRLTVV.

This clone has a count of ten or more. The sequenced CDR3 bases are TGTGCCAGCAGTCCCTACAGCGGGAGGGCAAGCAATGAG. Its translation: CASSPYSGRASNE. The complete CDR3 protein is CASSPYSGRASNEQFF. The V and J genes are TRBV27 and TRBJ2-1, with 10 positions matching TRBD2. The sequence runs out 3 residues before the end of the CDR3; the remainder is reconstructed from the germline J gene. The CDR3 length is 16 residues. The V segment lost 5 bases and the J segment 6 bases; nucleotides outside the gene matches: 10. CDR1 is MNHEY, CDR2 SMNVEV, per germline (reference sequence).

With respect to this clone: The read gets to within 3 residues of the CDR3 end, and the germline J gene fills in the rest. This rearrangement joins TRBV25-1 to TRBJ2-3; D unclear. The germline V gene encodes CDR1 MGHDK and CDR2 SYGVNS. The CDR3 covers 14 residues. Trimming stripped 3 bases from V and 6 bases from J, with 13 bases between. The CDR3 region is CASSERSIPDTQYF. The covered CDR3 bases are TGTGCCAGCAGTGAGCGAAGTATTCCGGATACG.

The sample holds many counts of this clone. The read ends 3 residues shy of where the CDR3 ends; the end is completed using the germline J gene. This chain links TRBV30 with TRBJ2-2; no clear D gene. Germline values: CDR1 GTSNPN, CDR2 SVGIG (reference sequence). CDR3 length: 15 residues. Trimming took 0 bases from V and 7 from J, leaving 15 bases between them. The DNA read from the CDR3 is TGTGCCTGGAGTGTACTGAGAGCGACCGGCGGGGAG. Its translation is CAWSVLRATGGE. The complete CDR3 sequence is CAWSVLRATGGELFF.